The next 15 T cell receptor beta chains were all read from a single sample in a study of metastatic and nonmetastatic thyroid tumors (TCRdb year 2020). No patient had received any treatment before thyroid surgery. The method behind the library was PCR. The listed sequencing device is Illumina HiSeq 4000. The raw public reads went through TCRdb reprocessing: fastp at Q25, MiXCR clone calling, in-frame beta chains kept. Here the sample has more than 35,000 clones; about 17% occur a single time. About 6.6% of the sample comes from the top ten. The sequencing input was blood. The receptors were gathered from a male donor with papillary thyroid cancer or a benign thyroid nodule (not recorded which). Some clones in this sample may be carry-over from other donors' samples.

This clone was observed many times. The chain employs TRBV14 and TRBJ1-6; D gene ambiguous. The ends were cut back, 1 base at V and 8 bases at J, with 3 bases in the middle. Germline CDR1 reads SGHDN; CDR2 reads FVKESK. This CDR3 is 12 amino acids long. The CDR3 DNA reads TGTGCCAGCAGCCAAGGACATTCACCCCTCCACTTT. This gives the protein CASSQGHSPLHF.

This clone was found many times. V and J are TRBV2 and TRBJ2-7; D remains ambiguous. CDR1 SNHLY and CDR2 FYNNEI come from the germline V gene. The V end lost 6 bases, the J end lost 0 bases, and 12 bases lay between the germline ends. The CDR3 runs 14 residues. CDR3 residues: CASRYSFSSYEQYF. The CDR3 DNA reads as TGTGCCAGCAGATACAGTTTTTCCTCCTACGAGCAGTACTTC.

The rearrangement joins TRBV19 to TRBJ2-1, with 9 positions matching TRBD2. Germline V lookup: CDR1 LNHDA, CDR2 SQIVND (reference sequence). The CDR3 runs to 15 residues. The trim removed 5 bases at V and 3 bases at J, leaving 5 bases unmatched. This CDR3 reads CASSRGLASYNEQFF. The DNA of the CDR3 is TGTGCCAGTAGTCGCGGACTAGCGAGCTACAATGAGCAGTTCTTC.

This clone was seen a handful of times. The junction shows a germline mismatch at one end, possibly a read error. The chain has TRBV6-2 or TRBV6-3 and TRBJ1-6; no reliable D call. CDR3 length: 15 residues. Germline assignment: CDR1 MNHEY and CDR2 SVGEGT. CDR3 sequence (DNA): TGTGTCAGCAGTTACGAGGGCTCGGGAAATTCACCCCTCCACTTT. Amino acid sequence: CVSSYEGSGNSPLHF.

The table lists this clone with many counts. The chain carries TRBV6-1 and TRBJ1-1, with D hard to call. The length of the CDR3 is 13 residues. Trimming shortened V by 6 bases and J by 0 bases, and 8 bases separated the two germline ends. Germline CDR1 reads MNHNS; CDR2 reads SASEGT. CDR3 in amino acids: CASSRSMNTEAFF. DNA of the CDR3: TGTGCCAGCAGCCGCTCTATGAACACTGAAGCTTTCTTT.

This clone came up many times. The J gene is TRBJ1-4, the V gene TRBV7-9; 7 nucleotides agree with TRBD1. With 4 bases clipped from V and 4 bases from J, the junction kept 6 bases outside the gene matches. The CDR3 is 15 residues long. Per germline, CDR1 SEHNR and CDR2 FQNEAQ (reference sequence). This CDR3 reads CASSSPGQFNEKLFF. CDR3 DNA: TGTGCCAGCAGCTCGCCGGGACAGTTTAATGAAAAACTGTTTTTT. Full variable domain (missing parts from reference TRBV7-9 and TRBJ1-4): DTGVSQNPRHKITKRGQNVTFRCDPISEHNRLYWYRQTLGQGPEFLTYFQNEAQLEKSRLLSDRFSAERPKGSFSTLEIQRTEQGDSAMYLCASSSPGQFNEKLFFGSGTQLSVL.

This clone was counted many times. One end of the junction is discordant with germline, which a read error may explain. The CDR3 protein is CASSQDRGMKTEAFF. The CDR3 DNA reads as TGCGCCAGCAGCCAAGATCGAGGGATGAAGACTGAAGCTTTCTTT. The gene calls are TRBV4-1 and TRBJ1-1; no firm D call. Germline CDR1 is MGHRA and CDR2 is YSYEKL. The CDR3 extends over 15 amino acids.

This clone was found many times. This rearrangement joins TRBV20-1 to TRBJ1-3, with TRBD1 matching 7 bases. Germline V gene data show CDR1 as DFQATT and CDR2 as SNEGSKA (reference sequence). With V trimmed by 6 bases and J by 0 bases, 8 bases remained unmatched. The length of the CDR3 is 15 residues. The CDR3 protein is CSARKDRNSGNTIYF. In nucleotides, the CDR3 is TGCAGTGCAAGAAAGGACAGGAACTCTGGAAACACCATATATTTT.

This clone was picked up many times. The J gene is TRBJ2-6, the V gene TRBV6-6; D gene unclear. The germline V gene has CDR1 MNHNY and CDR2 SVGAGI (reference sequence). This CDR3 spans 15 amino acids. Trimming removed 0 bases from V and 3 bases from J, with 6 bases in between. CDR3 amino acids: CASSYSGNGANVLTF. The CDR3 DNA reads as TGTGCCAGCAGTTACTCGGGAAATGGGGCCAACGTCCTGACTTTC.

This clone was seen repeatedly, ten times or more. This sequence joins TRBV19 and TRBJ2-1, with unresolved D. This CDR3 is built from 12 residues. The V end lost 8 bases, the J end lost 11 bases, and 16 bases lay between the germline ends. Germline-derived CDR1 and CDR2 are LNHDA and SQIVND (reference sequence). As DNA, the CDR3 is TGTGCCAGTTGTACTTTGGACGGACAGCAGTTCTTC. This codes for CASCTLDGQQFF.

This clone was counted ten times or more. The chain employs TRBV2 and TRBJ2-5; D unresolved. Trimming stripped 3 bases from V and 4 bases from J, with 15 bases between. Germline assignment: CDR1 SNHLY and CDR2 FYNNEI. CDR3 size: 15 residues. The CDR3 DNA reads TGTGCCAGCAGTGAGAGTAGGCAGCAATTAGAGACCCAGTACTTC. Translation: CASSESRQQLETQYF.

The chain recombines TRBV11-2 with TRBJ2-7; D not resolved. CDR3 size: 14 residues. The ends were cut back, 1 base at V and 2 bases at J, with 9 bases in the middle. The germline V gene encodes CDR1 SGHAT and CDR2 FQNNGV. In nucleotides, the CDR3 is TGTGCCAGCAGCTTAGCAGAGGATCCCTACGAGCAGTACGTC. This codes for CASSLAEDPYEQYV.

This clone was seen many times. The CDR3 region is CASSLQGSSYEQYF. CDR3 sequence (DNA): TGTGCCAGCAGCTTACAGGGGAGCTCCTACGAGCAGTACTTC. The J gene is TRBJ2-7, the V gene TRBV11-2, with TRBD1 as a possible D gene (6 bases). The V end was cut by 2 bases, the J end by 0 bases, with 8 bases between. Germline CDR1 reads SGHAT; CDR2 reads FQNNGV. The CDR3 covers 14 residues.

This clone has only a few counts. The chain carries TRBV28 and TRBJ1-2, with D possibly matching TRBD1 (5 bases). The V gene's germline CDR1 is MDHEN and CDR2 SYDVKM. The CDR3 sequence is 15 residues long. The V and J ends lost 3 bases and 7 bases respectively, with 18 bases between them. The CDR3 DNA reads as TGTGCCAGCAGTTTGCCCCCCGGGGCGATGGGTGGCTACACCTTC. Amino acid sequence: CASSLPPGAMGGYTF.

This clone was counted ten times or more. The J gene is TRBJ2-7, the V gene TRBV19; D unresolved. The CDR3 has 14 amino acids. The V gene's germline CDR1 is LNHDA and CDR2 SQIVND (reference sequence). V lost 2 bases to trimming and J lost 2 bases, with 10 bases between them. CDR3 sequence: CASSIRHFAYEQYF. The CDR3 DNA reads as TGTGCCAGTAGTATAAGGCACTTTGCCTACGAGCAGTACTTC.